A single sample is the source of the 8 T cell receptor beta chains below, sequenced in a study of blood T cells in healthy people across ages. For the second PCR, which ran for about 6 to 11 cycles, a sample-barcoded 5' primer and a J-beta primer mix were used. TCRdb reprocessed the 5' RACE reads via MiXCR and lists one record per CDR3 protein. Of 590,000 or so distinct CDR3 sequences in the sample, under 30% are singletons; the top ten hold 15% to 19%. Material for sequencing was blood. These receptors were obtained from an elderly woman in good health.

This clonotype has just a few counts. A much larger clonotype is one base distant, so this may be a read error. CDR3 residues: CASSVAGRTQGTEQYF. The CDR3 region has the DNA TGTGCCAGCAGCGTAGCCGGACGTACACAGGGCACCGAGCAGTACTTC. The V and J genes are TRBV9 and TRBJ2-7, with D possibly TRBD1 on 6 matching bases. The CDR3 has 16 residues. The V gene's germline CDR1 is SGDLS and CDR2 YYNGEE. Trimming took off 0 bases at V and 6 bases at J, with 19 bases between the two ends.

This clonotype was seen repeatedly, ten times or more. The V gene is TRBV4-2, the J gene TRBJ2-7; D possibly uses TRBD1 or TRBD2 (5 bases each). Germline CDR1 LGHNA, CDR2 YNFKEQ. The CDR3 totals 14 residues. Between the trimmed V and J ends, which lost 4 bases and 0 bases, there was a span of 10 bases. The CDR3 region has the DNA TGTGCCAGCAGCCTGGGACCAGACTCCTACGAGCAGTACTTC. Amino acid sequence: CASSLGPDSYEQYF.

The V gene is TRBV20-1, the J gene TRBJ1-5; the D is unclear. CDR1 and CDR2 (germline): DFQATT, SNEGSKA (reference sequence). V lost 3 bases and J 3 bases, leaving 6 bases between the germline ends. There are 12 residues in the CDR3. DNA for the CDR3: TGCAGTGCTAGGGAGTCCAATCAGCCCCAGCATTTT. Translation gives CSARESNQPQHF.

This clonotype was recorded at least ten times. V usage is TRBV20-1 and J usage is TRBJ1-2, with D uncertain. Germline CDR1 DFQATT, CDR2 SNEGSKA (reference sequence). The ends were cut back, 4 bases at V and 0 bases at J, with 9 bases in the middle. This CDR3 is 13 amino acids long. The CDR3 protein is CSAMEGTNYGYTF. The CDR3 DNA is TGCAGTGCTATGGAGGGTACTAACTATGGCTACACCTTC.

Many counts were recorded for this clonotype. This rearrangement joins TRBV5-1 to TRBJ2-7; D may be TRBD2 (5 bases). This CDR3 comprises 13 residues. Trimming shortened V by 0 bases and J by 3 bases, and 7 bases separated the two germline ends. Germline-derived CDR1 and CDR2 are SGHRS and YFSETQ. The chain's CDR3 is CASSLAGLYEQYF. For the CDR3, the DNA is TGCGCCAGCAGCTTGGCCGGACTCTACGAGCAGTACTTC.

This clonotype showed up just a few times. The genes are TRBV2 and TRBJ2-1; 15 bases align to TRBD2. V shed 1 base, J shed 9 bases, and the junction held 4 bases outside the gene matches. In germline, CDR1 is SNHLY, CDR2 FYNNEI. The CDR3 runs 16 residues. The CDR3 coding sequence is TGTGCCAGCAGTGAAGACGGACTAGCGGGGGGGCGTGAGCAGTTCTTC. Translated, it gives CASSEDGLAGGREQFF.

This clonotype was seen more than once but under ten times. The J gene is TRBJ2-7, the V gene TRBV5-1; tentatively, D is TRBD1 or TRBD2 (7 bases each). Germline V gene sequence: CDR1 SGHRS, CDR2 YFSETQ. There are 15 residues in the CDR3. Trimming took off 4 bases at V and 10 bases at J, with 24 bases between the two ends. The CDR3 DNA reads TGCGCCAGCAGCCAAACGACAGGGAGGGTAGAGGCCCAGTACTTC. Its translation is CASSQTTGRVEAQYF. Supplemented by reference TRBV5-1 and TRBJ2-7, the full variable domain reads KAGVTQTPRYLIKTRGQQVTLSCSPISGHRSVSWYQQTPGQGLQFLFEYFSETQRNKGNFPGRFSGRQFSNSRSEMNVSTLELGDSALYLCASSQTTGRVEAQYFGPGTRLTVT.

This clonotype came up many times. V is TRBV6-5 and J is TRBJ2-3; D is unresolved. Germline loops: CDR1 MNHEY, CDR2 SVGAGI. V gave up 5 bases and J gave up 5 bases, with 8 bases separating them. The CDR3 consists of 12 residues. CDR3 amino acids: CASSPAGDTQYF. The CDR3, as DNA: TGTGCCAGCAGTCCCGCAGGAGATACGCAGTATTTT.